The clone carrying this T cell receptor beta chain was detected only once. The data derive from a study of blood T cell repertoires in COVID-19. Overall study context: Spain, Italy and the United States supplied samples that represented acute and convalescent COVID-19. T cells, B-cell-depleted T cells, or PBMCs supplied cDNA or gDNA.

Methods used by the authors: Reference gene primer amplification yielded estimated nucleated cell counts. Here immunoSEQ multiplex PCR was the method, and the copy in TCRdb shows in-frame clones only, minus some. V, J and clone size derive from that table, while D and trimming were established from the DNA sequence. Among about 190,000 clones listed, approximately 91% were seen once. This receptor was taken from a man younger than 40 with acute or convalescent COVID-19. Material: peripheral blood.

CDR3 loop: CASSSKDRRFADTQYF. The CDR3 region has the DNA TGTGCCAGCAGTTCTAAGGACAGACGGTTTGCAGATACGCAGTATTTT. This chain links TRBV5-8 with TRBJ2-3; D is possibly TRBD1 (6 bases). V was pared by 5 bases and J by 4 bases, with 20 bases between. Germline CDR1 and CDR2: SGHTS and YDEGEE. CDR3 length: 16 residues.